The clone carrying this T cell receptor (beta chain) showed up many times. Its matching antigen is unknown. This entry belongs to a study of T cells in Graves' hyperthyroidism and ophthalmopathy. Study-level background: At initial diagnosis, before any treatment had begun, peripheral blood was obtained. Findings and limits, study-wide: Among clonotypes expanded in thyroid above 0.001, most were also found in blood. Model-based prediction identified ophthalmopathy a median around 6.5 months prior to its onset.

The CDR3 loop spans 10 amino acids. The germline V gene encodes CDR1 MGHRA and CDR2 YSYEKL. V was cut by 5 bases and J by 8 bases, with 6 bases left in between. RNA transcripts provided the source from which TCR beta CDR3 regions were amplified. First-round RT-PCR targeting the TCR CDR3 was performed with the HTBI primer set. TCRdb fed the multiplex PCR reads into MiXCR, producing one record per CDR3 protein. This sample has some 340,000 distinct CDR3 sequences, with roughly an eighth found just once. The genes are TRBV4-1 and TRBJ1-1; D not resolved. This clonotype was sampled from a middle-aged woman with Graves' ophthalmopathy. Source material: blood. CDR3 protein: CASSDGEAFF. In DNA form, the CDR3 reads TGCGCCAGCAGCGATGGAGAAGCTTTCTTT.